These 8 T cell receptor beta chains were sequenced from one sample in a study of shared clonotypes between healthy human individuals. Sequencing used immunoSEQ multiplex PCR; TCRdb keeps in-frame clones, though not all of them. The table shows under 1,100,000 clones, with about 77% occurring only once. What was sequenced was memory CD4+ T cells sorted from blood. Regarding subset: CD45RA-negative fraction. The receptors were sampled from a man aged 18 to 30 in good health.

This clone was counted once. As DNA, the CDR3 is TGTGCCAGCAGCTTTGGCGGGAGCAGGGAGACCCAGTACTTC. This gives the protein CASSFGGSRETQYF. The rearrangement joins TRBV7-2 to TRBJ2-5, with TRBD2 identical over 7 bases. Germline V gene lookup returns CDR1 SGHTA and CDR2 FQGNSA. The V gene end was trimmed by 3 bases and the J gene end by 5 bases; junction bases not matched to a gene: 6. CDR3 length equals 14 residues.

The chain uses TRBV30 and TRBJ2-1; 10 bases fit TRBD2. The CDR3 extends over 16 amino acids. After removal of 1 base from V and 9 bases from J, the junction contained 12 bases not matched to a gene. Germline CDR1 is GTSNPN and CDR2 is SVGIG (reference sequence). The CDR3 reads CAWSALPSGSGGEQFF. CDR3 nucleotide sequence: TGTGCCTGGAGTGCCCTTCCTAGCGGGAGCGGCGGTGAGCAGTTCTTC.

Remarks on this clone: With a much larger clone just one base away, this may be a read error. The chain recombines TRBV6-5 with TRBJ1-5; 7 positions agree with TRBD1. CDR3 size: 14 residues. Germline V CDR1 and CDR2: MNHEY, SVGAGI. Trimming removed 5 bases from V and 0 bases from J; junction bases left unmatched: 1. CDR3 DNA: TGTGCCAGCAGTCGGGACAGTAGCAATCAGCCCCAGCATTTT. It specifies CASSRDSSNQPQHF.

The chain is built from TRBV5-1 and TRBJ1-4; D possibly corresponds to TRBD1 (6 bases). Trimming left V 4 bases short and J 5 bases short, with 15 bases between. The CDR3 has 15 residues. CDR1 SGHRS and CDR2 YFSETQ come from the germline V gene. This CDR3 is CASSLLQGPNEKLFF. CDR3 nucleotide sequence: TGCGCCAGCAGCCTATTACAGGGCCCGAATGAAAAACTGTTTTTT.

This chain joins TRBV5-4 and TRBJ2-4; a possible D gene is TRBD1 (6 bases). The germline CDR1 and CDR2 sequences are SGHNT and YYREEE (reference sequence). V was cut by 1 base and J by 3 bases, with 8 bases left in between. The CDR3 covers 14 residues. The CDR3 spells CASSLRTDKNIQYF. The CDR3 region has the DNA TGTGCCAGCAGCTTGCGGACAGACAAAAACATTCAGTACTTC.

The chain uses TRBV5-1 and TRBJ2-7; D is perhaps TRBD1 (6 bases). This CDR3 has 14 residues. CDR1 and CDR2 from the germline V gene are SGHRS and YFSETQ. The V end was cut by 4 bases, the J end by 0 bases, with 11 bases between. CDR3 in amino acids: CASSRDTYSYEQYF. The CDR3 DNA sequence: TGCGCCAGCAGCCGGGACACCTACTCCTACGAGCAGTACTTC.

V and J are TRBV6-5 and TRBJ1-2; D ambiguous. Germline V gene lookup returns CDR1 MNHEY and CDR2 SVGAGI. The CDR3 has 14 residues. The ends were cut back, 0 bases at V and 7 bases at J, with 12 bases in the middle. This CDR3 reads CASSYSRALGGYTF. The DNA for the CDR3 is TGTGCCAGCAGTTACTCGAGGGCCTTGGGTGGCTACACCTTC.

This clone occurred a few times. The rearrangement links TRBV6-1 to TRBJ2-5; TRBD2 matches at 8 bases. The V gene's germline CDR1 is MNHNS and CDR2 SASEGT. This CDR3 has 15 amino acids. The V segment lost 6 bases and the J segment 1 base; nucleotides outside the gene matches: 7. The CDR3 is CASSVQRGTQETQYF. In nucleotides, the CDR3 is TGTGCCAGCAGCGTTCAGCGGGGGACCCAAGAGACCCAGTACTTC.